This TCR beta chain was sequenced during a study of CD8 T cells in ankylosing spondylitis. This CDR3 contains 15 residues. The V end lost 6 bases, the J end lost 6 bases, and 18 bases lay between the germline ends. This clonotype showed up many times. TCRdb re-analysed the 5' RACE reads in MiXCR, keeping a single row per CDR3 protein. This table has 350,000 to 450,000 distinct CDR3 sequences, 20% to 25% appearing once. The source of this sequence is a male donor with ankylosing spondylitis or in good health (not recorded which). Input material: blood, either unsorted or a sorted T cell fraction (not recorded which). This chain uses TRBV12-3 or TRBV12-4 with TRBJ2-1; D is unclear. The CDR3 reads CASRQWTMEFNEQFF. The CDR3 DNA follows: TGTGCCAGCAGACAATGGACCATGGAGTTCAATGAGCAGTTCTTC.